The T cell receptor (beta chain) described here comes from a study of CD8 T cells in Susac syndrome. Study results and caveats: By the study's own acknowledgment, its TCR sequencing and HLA analysis included relatively few individuals.

This CDR3 contains 17 residues. CDR1 is ENHRY, CDR2 SYGVKD, per germline. Germline trimming cut 5 bases from V and 0 bases from J; bases unmatched to any gene: 7. cDNA came from around 0.54 to 1 ug RNA primed by random hexamers. Amplification of TCR beta CDR3 was carried out by immunoSEQ multiplex PCR, which covered 54 Vbeta and 13 Jbeta segments. TCRdb ran MiXCR on the immunoSEQ multiplex PCR reads and lists one entry per CDR3 protein. The sample comprises 160,000 or so distinct CDR3 sequences, 93% of which are singletons, and just over 0.13% rests with the top ten. The table lists this clonotype with a count of one. Antigen unknown.

The TCR was taken from a human donor in good health. This chain links TRBV10-3 with TRBJ2-3, with 11 bases that match TRBD2. The sequenced sample consisted of CD4+ T cells from PBMCs. DNA for the CDR3: TGTGCCATCAGTAGACTAGCGGGATCGACTAGCACAGATACGCAGTATTTT. Encoded protein: CAISRLAGSTSTDTQYF.